The 32 T cell receptor beta chains listed next were all sequenced from one sample in a study of CD8 T cells in Susac syndrome. The RNA, about 0.45 to 1 ug, was put through reverse transcription using random hexamers. TCRdb re-called the immunoSEQ multiplex PCR reads through MiXCR, storing one row per CDR3 protein. The table shows about 300,000 distinct CDR3 sequences, with 65% to 90% occurring only once. Sequencing used CD8+ T cells from PBMCs. These TCRs come from a human donor with multiple sclerosis.

The chain employs TRBV2 and TRBJ1-1; tentatively, D is TRBD1 (5 bases). Trimming pared 6 bases from V and 8 bases from J, leaving 16 bases between. This CDR3 is built from 13 residues. CDR1 and CDR2 from the germline V gene are SNHLY and FYNNEI. Written as DNA, the CDR3 is TGTGCCAGCAGGGAGGGTCGGGGCACAGAAGCTTTCTTT. Amino acid sequence: CASREGRGTEAFF.

The genes are TRBV6-5 and TRBJ1-2; TRBD1 matches 12 bases. Germline CDR1 MNHEY, CDR2 SVGAGI. J lost 0 bases, V lost 4 bases, and 9 bases had no gene match. This CDR3 contains 18 residues. The CDR3 protein is CASSSIRDRGLSNYGYTF. CDR3 coding DNA: TGTGCCAGCAGTTCCATTCGGGACAGGGGGCTTTCTAACTATGGCTACACCTTC.

This clonotype was seen more than once but under ten times. The chain is built from TRBV13 and TRBJ1-5; D is perhaps TRBD1 (5 bases). This CDR3 spans 16 amino acids. V was pared by 0 bases and J by 4 bases, with 13 bases between. CDR1 and CDR2 from the germline V gene are PRHDT and FYEKMQ (reference sequence). CDR3 sequence reads: CASSLGLGEGNQPQHF. DNA for the CDR3: TGTGCCAGCAGCTTAGGCCTTGGGGAGGGGAATCAGCCCCAGCATTTT.

This sequence joins TRBV7-9 and TRBJ2-7, with D perhaps TRBD1 (6 bases). Trimming took off 5 bases at V and 0 bases at J, with 14 bases between the two ends. The CDR3 runs to 15 residues. Germline CDR1 SEHNR, CDR2 FQNEAQ (reference sequence). CDR3 DNA: TGTGCCAGCAGCCCTCCTCGGACAGTCTCCTACGAGCAGTACTTC. Residues: CASSPPRTVSYEQYF.

The chain carries TRBV27 and TRBJ2-7, with TRBD2 identical over 8 bases. This CDR3 has 16 residues. The ends lost 6 bases at V and 6 bases at J; junction bases unmatched: 16. Germline V gene sequence: CDR1 MNHEY, CDR2 SMNVEV (reference sequence). CDR3 nucleotide sequence: TGTGCCAGCAGAGCCACTAGCGGTCACTTCCTAGGCGAGCAGTACTTC. Its protein is CASRATSGHFLGEQYF.

Here the CDR3 reads CASGATGATGELFF. The CDR3 region has the DNA TGTGCCAGCGGAGCAACAGGGGCCACCGGGGAGCTGTTTTTT. The chain couples TRBV7-9 to TRBJ2-2; TRBD1 matches 7 bases. V lost 8 bases to trimming and J lost 4 bases; unmatched junction nucleotides: 7. CDR1 and CDR2 from the germline V gene are SEHNR and FQNEAQ (reference sequence). The CDR3 covers 14 residues.

The sample holds a few counts of this clonotype. V is TRBV4-2 and J is TRBJ2-7, with TRBD1 identical over 8 bases. V shed 0 bases and J 3 bases; nucleotides not matched to a gene: 4. There are 15 residues in the CDR3. CDR1 LGHNA and CDR2 YNFKEQ come from the germline V gene. CDR3 protein: CASSQETGAHYEQYF. The CDR3 region has the DNA TGTGCCAGCAGCCAAGAGACAGGGGCCCACTACGAGCAGTACTTC.

This rearrangement joins TRBV7-8 to TRBJ1-2, with TRBD1 as a possible D gene (6 bases). Between the trimmed V and J ends, which lost 7 bases and 7 bases, there was a span of 19 bases. The CDR3 is 14 amino acids. CDR1 and CDR2 (germline): SGHVS, FQNEAQ. For the CDR3, the DNA is TGTGCCAGCAACCAGTATCGGGGGCTTGGTGGCTACACCTTC. Amino acid sequence: CASNQYRGLGGYTF.

A few counts support this clonotype. The genes are TRBV5-1 and TRBJ2-7; 9 bases map to TRBD1. The germline V gene encodes CDR1 SGHRS and CDR2 YFSETQ. V trimming: 4 bases; J trimming: 5 bases; junction bases outside the gene matches: 10. This CDR3 contains 15 residues. The CDR3 loop reads CASSVGTGRADEQYF. The CDR3 DNA sequence: TGCGCCAGCAGCGTAGGGACAGGGAGGGCAGACGAGCAGTACTTC.

This chain links TRBV28 with TRBJ2-2, with TRBD2 matching 9 bases. The V gene end was trimmed by 5 bases and the J gene end by 0 bases; junction bases not matched to a gene: 4. CDR3 length: 16 amino acids. Germline values: CDR1 MDHEN, CDR2 SYDVKM. This CDR3 is CASSPGLAPNTGELFF. The CDR3 nucleotides read TGTGCCAGCAGTCCGGGACTAGCCCCGAACACCGGGGAGCTGTTTTTT.

This sequence joins TRBV5-4 and TRBJ2-7; no definite D call. This CDR3 has 15 residues. Trimming took off 0 bases at V and 1 base at J, with 11 bases between the two ends. From germline, CDR1 is SGHNT and CDR2 YYREEE (reference sequence). The CDR3 DNA reads as TGTGCCAGCAGCTTGGGCGGTAGAGGTTCCTACGAGCAGTACTTC. It translates to CASSLGGRGSYEQYF.

This clonotype showed up just once. The V call is TRBV28, the J call TRBJ2-7; D possibly corresponds to TRBD1 (7 bases). Germline V lookup: CDR1 MDHEN, CDR2 SYDVKM. The CDR3 spans 14 residues. Trimming removed 5 bases from V and 7 bases from J, with 18 bases in between. CDR3 amino acids: CASSPTGDRGEQYF. In DNA form, the CDR3 reads TGTGCCAGCAGTCCAACAGGGGACCGGGGGGAGCAGTACTTC.

The rearrangement joins TRBV19 to TRBJ1-1; 7 positions agree with TRBD1. The CDR3 extends over 17 amino acids. Germline values: CDR1 LNHDA, CDR2 SQIVND (reference sequence). Trimming removed 3 bases from V and 2 bases from J; junction bases left unmatched: 12. CDR3 sequence: CASSIEGQRGENTEAFF. The CDR3 coding sequence is TGTGCCAGTAGTATCGAGGGACAGAGGGGGGAAAACACTGAAGCTTTCTTT.

This clonotype was detected only a few times. The V and J genes are TRBV4-3 and TRBJ2-1; no firm D call. Trimming shortened V by 0 bases and J by 0 bases, and 6 bases separated the two germline ends. The CDR3 consists of 15 residues. The germline V gene has CDR1 LGHNA and CDR2 YSLEER. The CDR3 DNA is TGCGCCAGCAGCCAAGATTCGGACTCCTACAATGAGCAGTTCTTC. Translation gives CASSQDSDSYNEQFF.

This chain uses TRBV5-4 with TRBJ2-2; 7 bases agree with TRBD1. CDR1 and CDR2 from the germline V gene are SGHNT and YYREEE (reference sequence). Unmatched junction bases numbered 3, after V lost 7 bases and J lost 3 bases. CDR3 size: 13 residues. The CDR3 spells CASEGQHTGELFF. As DNA, the CDR3 is TGTGCCAGCGAGGGACAGCACACCGGGGAGCTGTTTTTT.

The rearrangement joins TRBV27 to TRBJ2-2; D ambiguous. The CDR3 contains 13 residues. V was clipped by 1 base and J by 6 bases, with 6 bases between them. CDR1 and CDR2 from the germline V gene are MNHEY and SMNVEV (reference sequence). The CDR3, as DNA: TGTGCCAGCAGTTTATTTACGTCCGGGGAGCTGTTTTTT. This gives the protein CASSLFTSGELFF.

This chain uses TRBV11-2 with TRBJ2-2, with no clear D. The V and J ends lost 10 bases and 6 bases respectively, with 6 bases between them. This CDR3 spans 10 amino acids. Germline loops: CDR1 SGHAT, CDR2 FQNNGV. Here the CDR3 reads CATFSGELFF. CDR3 nucleotides: TGTGCCACCTTTTCCGGGGAGCTGTTTTTT.

The V call is TRBV6-5, the J call TRBJ2-1; D gene ambiguous. The CDR3 is made up of 13 amino acids. Per the germline V gene, CDR1 is MNHEY and CDR2 is SVGAGI. The ends were cut back, 3 bases at V and 6 bases at J, with 9 bases in the middle. The DNA for the CDR3 is TGTGCCAGCAGTTATCAGTCCGCCAATGAGCAGTTCTTC. It is translated as CASSYQSANEQFF.

This chain joins TRBV28 and TRBJ2-7; 7 bases are shared with TRBD1. Germline trimming cut 3 bases from V and 3 bases from J; bases unmatched to any gene: 11. The CDR3 contains 16 residues. Germline V gives CDR1 MDHEN, CDR2 SYDVKM. The CDR3 reads CASSFGPRTGGYEQYF. CDR3 DNA: TGTGCCAGCAGTTTTGGTCCGCGGACAGGCGGCTACGAGCAGTACTTC.

The V call is TRBV9, the J call TRBJ2-7; D gene unclear. Trimming took off 3 bases at V and 2 bases at J, with 9 bases between the two ends. The CDR3 sequence is 13 residues long. The germline V gene encodes CDR1 SGDLS and CDR2 YYNGEE. The CDR3 DNA is TGTGCCAGCAGCGGCTTCGCGGCCTACGAGCAGTACTTC. Encoded protein: CASSGFAAYEQYF.

Only one count was recorded for this clonotype. This chain uses TRBV20-1 with TRBJ2-7; weak D call: TRBD2 (5 bases). The CDR3 covers 13 residues. In germline, CDR1 is DFQATT, CDR2 SNEGSKA (reference sequence). V dropped 1 base and J dropped 3 bases, with 10 bases sitting between them. This chain's CDR3 is CSARGAGGYEQYF. In DNA form, the CDR3 reads TGCAGTGCTAGAGGCGCGGGCGGCTACGAGCAGTACTTC.

This chain uses TRBV19 with TRBJ2-7, with D perhaps assigned TRBD1 or TRBD2 (6 bases each). Germline CDR1 LNHDA, CDR2 SQIVND (reference sequence). There are 13 residues in the CDR3. Between the trimmed V and J ends, which lost 9 bases and 6 bases, there was a span of 18 bases. The CDR3 nucleotides are TGTGCCAGCGGGTGGGGGGCGCGAGGCGAGCAGTACTTC. Amino acids: CASGWGARGEQYF.

This clonotype was seen only a few times. DNA of the CDR3: TGTGCCAGTAGTCCGGGACAGCTCTACGAGCAGTACTTC. Its translation: CASSPGQLYEQYF. The rearrangement joins TRBV19 to TRBJ2-7; 7 bases agree with TRBD1. Germline assignment: CDR1 LNHDA and CDR2 SQIVND (reference sequence). The length of the CDR3 is 13 residues. The trim removed 5 bases at V and 3 bases at J, leaving 4 bases unmatched.

This clonotype was recorded once. The CDR3 DNA reads as TGTGCCAGCTGTTGTGGGACAGATAGCAATCAGCCCCAGCATTTT. This translates into CASCCGTDSNQPQHF. The chain is built from TRBV18 and TRBJ1-5, with 7 bases matching TRBD1. Germline lookup yields CDR1 KGHSH and CDR2 LQKENI. CDR3 length: 15 amino acids. The trim removed 7 bases at V and 0 bases at J, leaving 6 bases unmatched.

The chain uses TRBV29-1 and TRBJ2-7, with D perhaps matching TRBD1 (5 bases). Germline V gene data show CDR1 as SQVTM and CDR2 as ANQGSEA. The length of the CDR3 is 15 residues. V lost 2 bases, J lost 0 bases, and 14 bases lay in between. The CDR3 is CSVEYADNVSYEQYF. The CDR3 bases are TGCAGCGTTGAATATGCGGACAATGTCTCCTACGAGCAGTACTTC.

The rearrangement uses TRBV6-4 and TRBJ2-2; TRBD2 might be the D (6 bases). Trimming removed 8 bases at V and 0 bases at J, with 19 bases between. CDR1 MRHNA and CDR2 SNTAGT come from the germline V gene. CDR3 size: 17 residues. The CDR3 is CASSPRGAGSNTGELFF. The CDR3 DNA follows: TGTGCCAGCTCCCCCAGAGGGGCGGGATCGAACACCGGGGAGCTGTTTTTT.

The V gene is TRBV7-8, the J gene TRBJ1-1; TRBD1 agrees at 8 bases. This CDR3 has 14 amino acids. Trimming removed 5 bases from V and 10 bases from J; junction bases left unmatched: 12. Germline V CDR1 and CDR2: SGHVS, FQNEAQ. CDR3 sequence (DNA): TGTGCCAGCAGCCCCGGAACAGGGGGGCGAGGAGCTTTCTTT. It specifies CASSPGTGGRGAFF.

This clonotype has just a few counts. The DNA of the CDR3 is TGTGCCAGCCACGCCGGACAGCGCCCCTACAATGAGCAGTTCTTC. It translates to CASHAGQRPYNEQFF. This chain links TRBV5-6 with TRBJ2-1, with D possibly being TRBD1 (6 bases). Deletions cut 7 bases from V and 2 bases from J, with 16 bases between. CDR3 length: 15 residues. CDR1 is SGHDT and CDR2 is YYEEEE in the germline V gene.

The chain joins TRBV13 to TRBJ2-3; 7 positions match TRBD2. Per germline, CDR1 PRHDT and CDR2 FYEKMQ (reference sequence). Trimming at V came to 7 bases and at J to 5 bases, leaving 6 bases not matched to a gene. The CDR3 totals 13 residues. CDR3 DNA sequence: TGTGCCAGCAAGGCGGGAGTTGGAGATACGCAGTATTTT. As protein: CASKAGVGDTQYF.

The chain links TRBV12-3 or TRBV12-4 to TRBJ2-7, with TRBD1 matching 8 bases. The CDR3 consists of 13 residues. V shed 8 bases and J 3 bases; nucleotides not matched to a gene: 6. In DNA form, the CDR3 reads TGTGCCAGCGCCGGGACAGGAGGCTACGAGCAGTACTTC. It is translated as CASAGTGGYEQYF.

The V call is TRBV27, the J call TRBJ2-7; 8 bases are shared with TRBD1. Trimming at V came to 5 bases and at J to 5 bases, leaving 14 bases not matched to a gene. This CDR3 is built from 16 residues. Germline values: CDR1 MNHEY, CDR2 SMNVEV (reference sequence). CDR3 DNA sequence: TGTGCCAGCAGTCTCCTCCCCGGACAGGGTTACAACGAGCAGTACTTC. As protein: CASSLLPGQGYNEQYF.

This chain's CDR3 is CASSLEGTGNIQYF. The CDR3 DNA is TGTGCCAGCAGCTTAGAAGGGACAGGGAACATTCAGTACTTC. This sequence joins TRBV11-2 and TRBJ2-4; 9 nucleotides agree with TRBD1. The germline CDR1 and CDR2 sequences are SGHAT and FQNNGV. V lost 0 bases, J lost 7 bases, and 1 base stayed unmatched. The CDR3 length is 14 residues. The full variable domain, in which reference TRBV11-2 and TRBJ2-4 provide the parts outside the CDR3, is EAGVAQSPRYKIIEKRQSVAFWCNPISGHATLYWYQQILGQGPKLLIQFQNNGVVDDSQLPKDRFSAERLKGVDSTLKIQPAKLEDSAVYLCASSLEGTGNIQYFGAGTRLSVL.